A single T cell receptor (beta chain) is shown here with its context. What antigen it recognizes has not been identified. Base qualities are missing; no much larger clone stands one base away. Library construction relied on 5' RACE. Sequencing was performed on an Illumina HiSeq 2500. A second PCR of about 7 to 12 cycles was performed with a sample-barcoded 5' primer and a J-beta primer mix. A unique molecular identifier was introduced onto each TCR beta cDNA molecule by a template-switch 5' adaptor carrying 12 random nucleotides. At least 2.5 million CDR3-containing paired-end reads were obtained from each sample. The Mint cDNA synthesis kit, primed by a TRBC-specific oligonucleotide, was used to synthesize first-strand cDNA from all RNA. All cDNA was treated with uracil-DNA glycosylase and then went through a first 18-cycle PCR with the universal primers M1SS and BC2_uni_R. On the authors' methods: Normalization of each sample was performed by random selection of 1 million high-quality reads, each carrying a distinct molecular identifier. Instead of being binned into consensus sequences, reads that shared molecular identifiers were thrown out. MiTCR, with a Q25 quality threshold and the strictest error-elimination algorithm, was used for CDR3 identification, clonotype clustering and error correction. A nonparametric unseen species model using Euler transformation provided a lower-bound estimate of total TCR beta diversity. Using fastp trimming at Q25 and MiXCR clonotype assembly, TCRdb reanalyzed the public sequencing data and kept in-frame beta chains. Every entry covers one CDR3 protein and lists the most common genes and DNA from its rows. The V and J calls follow TCRdb's processing rather than the paper's. Across this sample there are about 580,000 distinct CDR3 sequences, with around 50% seen only once. The ten biggest clones cover just under 25% of the sample.

The 39 donors, aged roughly 6 to 95 years, were systemically healthy Caucasian individuals from Russia. Around 10 milliliters of peripheral blood were collected from each donor into EDTA-treated Vacutainer tubes. Ficoll-Paque density-gradient centrifugation was used to isolate PBMCs, with at least 6.5 million per sample. Trizol reagent was used to extract total RNA from PBMCs, with at least 5.5 micrograms per sample. Naive CD45RAhigh/CD27high T cell percentages were measured by flow cytometry on a PBMC aliquot from every donor. These data belong to a study of blood T cells in healthy people across ages (dated by TCRdb to about 2015). Context from the whole study: In model experiments, template switching captured roughly one uniquely barcoded TCR beta cDNA molecule for every two T cells. To track age-related changes in TCR beta repertoire diversity, the study relied on deep sequencing normalized with unique cDNA molecular identifiers. Donors were grouped into four age groups: young (average about 15 years), middle-aged (around 39), aged (about 60) and long-lived (approximately 78). To avoid experimental bias, donors of different ages were spread randomly across the sequencing lanes. For two donors (one aged 18 to 29 and one aged 80 or older), the study analyzed two additional independent replicas of 1 million unique cDNA reads from the same blood draw.

Results and caveats for the whole study, not just this receptor: The long-lived group showed more naive CD4+ T cells, fewer expanded clones and increased TCR diversity than the aged group, suggesting age selection. Because donor CMV infection status was unknown, age-related changes in expanded clonotypes were potentially confounded. The percentage of naive T cells measured by flow cytometry correlated strongly with observed TCR beta diversity. Observed TCR beta diversity per million T cells fell roughly linearly with age, and a significant reduction was already apparent by age around 39. Total diversity estimates from one million sequenced T cells were considered lower bounds and underestimates. Bulk unsorted PBMC profiling prevented conclusive comparison of naive and antigen-experienced compartments.

The clonotype originates from a man older than 75 in good health. Sequencing used blood.

The DNA sequence reads TGCAGTGCTAGGGGGGGGACTGCGGGAGGATCGCACAATGAGCAGTTCTTC. It specifies CSARGGTAGGSHNEQFF. The chain is encoded by TRBV20-1 joined to TRBJ2-1; 8 bases in between match TRBD2. From cysteine to phenylalanine, the CDR3 is 17 amino acids long. CDR3 DNA only is kept here, 51 bases in frame from base 1. Trimming accounts for 3 bases at V and 5 bases at J, while the number of junction bases matched to no gene is 15. CDR1 and CDR2 are drawn from the germline V gene (reference sequence): DFQATT, SNEGSKA.